This T cell receptor (beta chain) was sequenced for a study of T-cell memory formation after mild COVID-19. Findings and limits, study-wide: Memory from before infection featured some responding clones, which suggests cross-reactive memory joined.

TCRdb itself ran the 5' RACE reads through MiXCR, one entry per CDR3 protein. The sample contains around 140,000 distinct CDR3 sequences, less than 25% of which appear only once. This CDR3 has 14 residues. Germline CDR1 reads MNHEY; CDR2 reads SMNVEV (reference sequence). V shed 2 bases and J 7 bases; nucleotides not matched to a gene: 4. Regarding this clonotype: Its antigen is currently unknown.

The rearrangement links TRBV27 to TRBJ1-4, with TRBD1 matching over 7 bases. Sequencing was performed on PBMCs or a T cell subset sorted from them (not recorded which). The TCR comes from an adult woman who had mild COVID-19 (a few samples of this study predate the infection). Cell type and time point are not known. The CDR3 DNA is TGTGCCAGCAGTTTAATACAGGGGAGTGAAAAACTGTTTTTT. Translation: CASSLIQGSEKLFF.